Listed here are 9 T cell receptor beta chains from one sample, sequenced in a study of T cell responses to AZD1222 COVID-19 vaccine. Produced via immunoSEQ multiplex PCR; TCRdb's table is partial and in-frame only. The sample contains approximately 80,000 clones, roughly 90% of which appear only once. Sequenced here: peripheral blood, sampled on day 0 of AZD1222 vaccination. The source is an adult in good health.

This rearrangement joins TRBV6-5 to TRBJ2-7, with no clear D. Between the trimmed V and J ends, which lost 2 bases and 2 bases, there was a span of 10 bases. The germline V gene encodes CDR1 MNHEY and CDR2 SVGAGI. There are 14 residues in the CDR3. The CDR3 DNA is TGTGCCAGCAGTTACCGATGGCAGACCTACGAGCAGTACTTC. Protein sequence: CASSYRWQTYEQYF.

CDR3 DNA: TGTGCCAGCTCACCAAGGGTAGGGGATTCGAACACTGAAGCTTTCTTT. Translating it yields CASSPRVGDSNTEAFF. This chain connects TRBV18 to TRBJ1-1, with D possibly matching TRBD1 (5 bases). The germline V and J ends were trimmed by 2 bases and 1 base, with 14 bases remaining between them. Germline assignment: CDR1 KGHSH and CDR2 LQKENI. This CDR3 has 16 residues.

The chain has TRBV18 and TRBJ1-1; possibly TRBD1 for D (5 bases). This CDR3 region has 14 residues. The V end was cut by 2 bases, the J end by 3 bases, with 10 bases between. Looked up from germline, CDR1 is KGHSH and CDR2 is LQKENI. The CDR3 DNA follows: TGTGCCAGCTCACCAGGGGCAGGCCACACTGAAGCTTTCTTT. This codes for CASSPGAGHTEAFF.

The rearrangement uses TRBV30 and TRBJ1-2; D unclear. Germline CDR1 and CDR2: GTSNPN and SVGIG (reference sequence). Trimming stripped 0 bases from V and 6 bases from J, with 11 bases between. The CDR3 sequence is 13 residues long. The CDR3 loop is CAWSVRDWDGYTF. The CDR3 coding sequence is TGTGCCTGGAGTGTTCGAGACTGGGATGGCTACACCTTC.

The chain uses TRBV5-1 and TRBJ2-7; either TRBD1 or TRBD2 may fit D (5 bases each). V dropped 0 bases and J dropped 1 base, with 11 bases sitting between them. The CDR3 contains 15 residues. Germline V gives CDR1 SGHRS, CDR2 YFSETQ. The CDR3 region has the DNA TGCGCCAGCAGCTTGGCCCCGGGGACGTCCTACGAGCAGTACTTC. It specifies CASSLAPGTSYEQYF. Together with reference TRBV5-1 and TRBJ2-7, the CDR3 gives the full variable domain: KAGVTQTPRYLIKTRGQQVTLSCSPISGHRSVSWYQQTPGQGLQFLFEYFSETQRNKGNFPGRFSGRQFSNSRSEMNVSTLELGDSALYLCASSLAPGTSYEQYFGPGTRLTVT.

There are many counts of this clone. The chain couples TRBV2 to TRBJ2-2, with D possibly TRBD2 on 6 matching bases. CDR1 and CDR2 (germline): SNHLY, FYNNEI. V lost 6 bases and J lost 5, with 16 bases in between. This CDR3 comprises 15 residues. CDR3: CASSDTSPGTGELFF. CDR3 nucleotides: TGTGCCAGCAGCGATACTAGCCCGGGTACCGGGGAGCTGTTTTTT.

Only a few counts were recorded for this clone. This rearrangement joins TRBV15 to TRBJ1-5, with 8 positions matching TRBD1. Germline V lookup: CDR1 LNHNV, CDR2 YYDKDF (reference sequence). CDR3 length equals 14 residues. V was clipped by 3 bases and J by 2 bases; unmatched bases: 0. Written as DNA, the CDR3 is TGTGCCACCAGCAGGACAGGGGGCAATCAGCCCCAGCATTTT. Amino acids: CATSRTGGNQPQHF.

The chain uses TRBV29-1 and TRBJ2-1; a weak D match, TRBD2 (5 bases). The V gene's germline CDR1 is SQVTM and CDR2 ANQGSEA. Trimming stripped 7 bases from V and 2 bases from J, with 12 bases between. The CDR3 extends over 13 amino acids. The CDR3 region is CSAQAVTYNEQFF. The CDR3 DNA sequence: TGCAGCGCCCAAGCGGTAACCTACAATGAGCAGTTCTTC.

The chain carries TRBV5-6 and TRBJ2-2; no definite D call. Trimming removed 4 bases from V and 7 bases from J, with 11 bases in between. Germline CDR1 reads SGHDT; CDR2 reads YYEEEE. This CDR3 spans 13 amino acids. The CDR3 spells CASSPAWGGELFF. The CDR3 region has the DNA TGTGCCAGCAGCCCGGCTTGGGGCGGGGAGCTGTTTTTT. Filled out from reference TRBV5-6 and TRBJ2-2, the complete variable domain reads DAGVTQSPTHLIKTRGQQVTLRCSPKSGHDTVSWYQQALGQGPQFIFQYYEEEERQRGNFPDRFSGHQFPNYSSELNVNALLLGDSALYLCASSPAWGGELFFGEGSRLTVL.